This entry is about one TCR beta chain. These data are taken from a study of blood T cell repertoires in COVID-19. Libraries were prepared by immunoSEQ multiplex PCR; TCRdb keeps only in-frame clonotypes and omits some of them. Seen here are some 46,000 clones, roughly 88% observed once, and the top ten hold under 40%. V gave up 4 bases and J gave up 0 bases, with 8 bases separating them. The germline V gene has CDR1 SGDLS and CDR2 YYNGEE. The CDR3 sequence is 14 residues long. This receptor was taken from an elderly woman with COVID-19, enrolled during active disease. The sequencing input was peripheral blood. The rearrangement joins TRBV9 to TRBJ1-3, with D uncertain. The CDR3 loop is CASSPLSSGNTIYF. DNA of the CDR3: TGTGCCAGCAGCCCCTTATCCTCTGGAAACACCATATATTTT.